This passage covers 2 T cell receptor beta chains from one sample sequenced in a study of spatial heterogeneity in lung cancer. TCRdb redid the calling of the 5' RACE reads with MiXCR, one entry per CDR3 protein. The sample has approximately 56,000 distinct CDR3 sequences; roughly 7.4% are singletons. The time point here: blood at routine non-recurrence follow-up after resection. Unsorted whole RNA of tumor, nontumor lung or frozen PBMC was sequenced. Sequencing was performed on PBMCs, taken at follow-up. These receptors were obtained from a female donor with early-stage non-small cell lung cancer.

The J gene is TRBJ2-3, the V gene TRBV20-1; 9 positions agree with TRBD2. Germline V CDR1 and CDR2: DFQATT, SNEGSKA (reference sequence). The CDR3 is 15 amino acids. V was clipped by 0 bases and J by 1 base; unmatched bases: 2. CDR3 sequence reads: CSARDRTSGTDTQYF. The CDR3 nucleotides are TGCAGTGCTAGAGATCGGACTAGCGGCACAGATACGCAGTATTTT.

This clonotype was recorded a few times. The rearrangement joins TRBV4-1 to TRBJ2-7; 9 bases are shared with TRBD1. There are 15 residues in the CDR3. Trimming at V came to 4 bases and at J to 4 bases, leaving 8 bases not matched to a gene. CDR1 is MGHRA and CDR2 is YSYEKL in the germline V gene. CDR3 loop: CASSRGQGSGYEQYF. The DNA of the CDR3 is TGCGCCAGCAGCCGCGGACAGGGGTCGGGGTACGAGCAGTACTTC.